This T cell receptor (beta chain) was recovered during a study of control samples from healthy donors and cancer patients. Data came from immunoSEQ multiplex PCR; TCRdb stores just in-frame clones and leaves some out. The table records 100,000 to 150,000 clones, 85% to 95% of them present only once. Trimming shortened V by 4 bases and J by 1 base, and 4 bases separated the two germline ends. The V gene's germline CDR1 is GTSNPN and CDR2 SVGIG (reference sequence). CDR3 size: 12 residues. The sequencing sample was made of blood. The chain is built from TRBV30 and TRBJ2-2; unclear D gene. The sequence was obtained from a man younger than 35 in good health. Here the CDR3 DNA reads TGTGCCTGGAATGTGAACACCGGGGAGCTGTTTTTT. It translates to CAWNVNTGELFF.